A single sample is the source of the 7 T cell receptor beta chains below, sequenced in a study of Graves' ophthalmopathy and Graves' hyperthyroidism. TCR beta CDR3 regions were amplified from RNA transcripts. Second-round multiplex PCR came after a first-round RT-PCR that employed HTBI primers. One entry per CDR3 protein results from TCRdb running MiXCR on the multiplex PCR reads. The sample comprises some 350,000 distinct CDR3 sequences, about 18% of which are singletons, and around 2.4% rests with the top ten. Input material: peripheral blood. Receptors originate from an adult woman with stable Graves' hyperthyroidism.

The rearrangement uses TRBV12-3 or TRBV12-4 and TRBJ2-7, with 8 positions matching TRBD2. The V and J ends lost 7 bases and 6 bases, in that order; junction bases with no gene match: 8. There are 13 residues in the CDR3. CDR3: CASTGTRASEQYF. For the CDR3, the DNA is TGTGCCAGCACAGGGACTAGAGCTAGCGAGCAGTACTTC.

In its sample, this clonotype was seen many times. The V gene is TRBV12-3 or TRBV12-4, the J gene TRBJ1-5; tentatively, D is TRBD1 (6 bases). The V end lost 8 bases, the J end lost 7 bases, and 15 bases lay between the germline ends. The CDR3 runs to 13 residues. CDR3 protein: CASQPGGEQPQHF. CDR3 sequence (DNA): TGTGCCAGCCAACCCGGGGGCGAGCAGCCCCAGCATTTT.

This clonotype showed up many times. The V call is TRBV11-2, the J call TRBJ2-2, with 8 bases lining up with TRBD1. From germline, CDR1 is SGHAT and CDR2 FQNNGV. J lost 6 bases, V lost 1 base, and 16 bases had no gene match. This CDR3 contains 19 residues. CDR3 DNA: TGTGCCAGCAGCTTAGGGGCCATTGGGACAGGAGGTCGGTCCGGGGAGCTGTTTTTT. This gives the protein CASSLGAIGTGGRSGELFF.

This clonotype was seen ten or more times. This chain uses TRBV6-5 with TRBJ2-7; D remains ambiguous. Trimming pared 6 bases from V and 3 bases from J, leaving 6 bases between. CDR1 and CDR2 (germline): MNHEY, SVGAGI. The CDR3 runs to 11 residues. CDR3 sequence: CASRHDYEQYF. CDR3 nucleotides: TGTGCCAGCAGACACGACTACGAGCAGTACTTC.

This clonotype was detected many times. The CDR3, as DNA: TGTGCCAGCATCCAGGACAGGGCTGGGGCCAACGTCCTGACTTTC. Translating gives CASIQDRAGANVLTF. This chain connects TRBV6-5 to TRBJ2-6, with 8 bases lining up with TRBD1. CDR1 is MNHEY, CDR2 SVGAGI, per germline. Trimming cost V 7 bases and J 2 bases; bases outside gene matches: 4. The CDR3 loop spans 15 amino acids.

The gene calls are TRBV28 and TRBJ2-1, with unresolved D. Germline lookup yields CDR1 MDHEN and CDR2 SYDVKM. V dropped 7 bases and J dropped 5 bases, with 9 bases sitting between them. The CDR3 runs 12 residues. This chain's CDR3 is CASTQNNNEQFF. The CDR3 DNA follows: TGTGCCAGCACCCAAAACAACAATGAGCAGTTCTTC.

The rearrangement uses TRBV28 and TRBJ2-7; D is perhaps TRBD1 (5 bases). Germline loops: CDR1 MDHEN, CDR2 SYDVKM. The CDR3 totals 15 residues. Trimming left V 7 bases short and J 0 bases short, with 16 bases between. The CDR3, as DNA: TGTGCCAGCATTCCCGGACACTTGAGCTCCTACGAGCAGTACTTC. This codes for CASIPGHLSSYEQYF.